These T cell receptor beta chains were read from a single sample in a study of shared clonotypes between healthy human individuals. Only in-frame clones appear in the TCRdb table, and some are missing; sequencing was by immunoSEQ multiplex PCR. The table shows a few hundred thousand clones, with 97% occurring only once. Material: naive CD4+ T cells sorted from blood. Source of these receptors: a woman under 40 in good health. Both conserved end residues are part of each CDR3. D genes are given only for firm matches. The size entry is marked missing in some rows and otherwise reads once, few, many or a size class.

j_gene,abundance,v_gene,d_gene,CDR3nt,CDR3aa
TRBJ2-7,NA,TRBV5-1,TRBD1,TGCGCCAGCAGCTTGAGACCAGGGGGCCTTGATCCCTACGAGCAGTACTTC,CASSLRPGGLDPYEQYF
TRBJ1-1,NA,TRBV27,TRBD1,TGTGCCAGCAGTAGACAGGGCTTGAACACTGAAGCTTTCTTT,CASSRQGLNTEAFF
TRBJ2-7,NA,TRBV23-1,NA,TGCGCCAGCAGTTCGGTTTCCTACGAGCAGTACTTC,CASSSVSYEQYF
TRBJ2-6,NA,TRBV28,NA,TGTGCCAGCAGGCGGCAGGGAATATCCTCTGGGGCCAACGTCCTGACTTTC,CASRRQGISSGANVLTF
TRBJ2-7,NA,TRBV5-6,NA,TGTGCCAGCAGCGTCCTCGCCGGGAGTTCCTACGAGCAGTACTTC,CASSVLAGSSYEQYF
TRBJ1-5,NA,TRBV15,NA,TGTGCCACCAGCCGGAGAGAACATAGAAATCAGCCCCAGCATTTT,CATSRREHRNQPQHF
TRBJ2-5,NA,TRBV7-2,NA,TGTGCCAGCAGCTTAATTCTTCAAGAGACCCAGTACTTC,CASSLILQETQYF
TRBJ2-7,NA,TRBV19,NA,TGTGCCAGTAAGGTCGCCGCCCGGATCCCGGGCGAGCAGTACTTC,CASKVAARIPGEQYF
TRBJ1-1,NA,TRBV27,NA,TGTGCCAGCAGTTTGGTTAGGGACACTGAAGCTTTCTTT,CASSLVRDTEAFF
TRBJ2-2,few,TRBV5-1,NA,TGCGCCAGCAGCCCCTCGAACACCGGGGAGCTGTTTTTT,CASSPSNTGELFF
TRBJ2-1,NA,TRBV7-9,NA,TGTGCCAGCAGCCTCAGTAGTGCGTCCTACAATGAGCAGTTCTTC,CASSLSSASYNEQFF
TRBJ2-3,NA,TRBV9,TRBD2,TGTGCCAGCAGCCCCACACGACTAGCAAGAGCGACAGATACGCAGTATTTT,CASSPTRLARATDTQYF
TRBJ1-2,NA,TRBV6-1,NA,TGTGCCAGCAGTGAAGCGGCTAACTATGGCTACACCTTC,CASSEAANYGYTF
TRBJ2-2,NA,TRBV2,TRBD2,TGTGCCAGCGAGGCGGGAGAGGCCGGGGAGCTGTTTTTT,CASEAGEAGELFF
TRBJ2-7,NA,TRBV7-6,NA,TGTGCCAGCAGCTTAGAGTCCGGCTACGAGCAGTACTTC,CASSLESGYEQYF
TRBJ2-1,NA,TRBV5-1,NA,TGCGCCAGCAGCCCGGGGGCTAGCGGTTACAATGAGCAGTTCTTC,CASSPGASGYNEQFF
TRBJ1-1,once,TRBV7-8,TRBD1,TGTGCCAGCAGCTTATATCCAGGGGGCTTCCCTGAAGCTTTCTTT,CASSLYPGGFPEAFF
TRBJ2-5,NA,TRBV7-2,TRBD1,TGTGCCAGCAGCTACTACAGGGGGCAAGAGACCCAGTACTTC,CASSYYRGQETQYF
TRBJ2-7,NA,TRBV28,TRBD1,TGTGCCAGCAGTTTTGACGGGACAGGATCCTACGAGCAGTACTTC,CASSFDGTGSYEQYF
TRBJ2-4,NA,TRBV10-3,NA,TGTGCCATCAGTGAGGAGGGGATAGCCAAAAACATTCAGTACTTC,CAISEEGIAKNIQYF
TRBJ1-2,NA,TRBV6-1,NA,TGTGCCATTCGGTCCGGGGCGGACTATGGCTACACCTTC,CAIRSGADYGYTF
TRBJ1-1,NA,TRBV10-1,TRBD1,TGCGCCAGCAGTGCAAGGACAGGGGTTTTGAACACTGAAGCTTTCTTT,CASSARTGVLNTEAFF
TRBJ2-7,NA,TRBV6-5,TRBD1,TGTGCCAGCAGTTACTCTCCCGGACAGGGGGGGAACGAGCAGTACTTC,CASSYSPGQGGNEQYF
TRBJ1-2,NA,TRBV14,NA,TGTGCCAGCAGCCAAGGGGGCGTCCTCTATGGCTACACCTTC,CASSQGGVLYGYTF
TRBJ2-7,NA,TRBV12-2,NA,TGTGCACCCGAGCGGGATTACGAGCAGTACTTC,CAPERDYEQYF
TRBJ2-7,once,TRBV4-1,NA,TGCGCCAGCAGCCTAATTACGTCGGGACAACCCTACGAGCAGTACTTC,CASSLITSGQPYEQYF
TRBJ1-1,NA,TRBV6-1,TRBD1,TGTGCCAGCACGACAGGGGGGTGGAACACTGAAGCTTTCTTT,CASTTGGWNTEAFF
TRBJ1-5,NA,TRBV7-8,NA,TGTGCCAGCAGCTCCGGCTTCGGGACCCAATCCAATCAGCCCCAGCATTTT,CASSSGFGTQSNQPQHF
TRBJ1-4,NA,TRBV6-5,NA,TGTGCCAGCAGTTACTCGAACAGGGACGTTGGGGAACTGTTTTTT,CASSYSNRDVGELFF
TRBJ2-1,NA,TRBV18,TRBD2,TGTGCCAGCTCATTCGGACTAGCGGGAGGCCCAAACAATGAGCAGTTCTTC,CASSFGLAGGPNNEQFF
TRBJ2-7,NA,TRBV28,NA,TGTGCCAGCAGTTTCAAACTGACCTACGAGCAGTACTTC,CASSFKLTYEQYF
TRBJ2-1,once,TRBV5-1,TRBD2,TGCGCCAGCAGCCCTTATACTAGCGGGAATTTTAATGAGCAGTTCTTC,CASSPYTSGNFNEQFF
TRBJ2-5,NA,TRBV15,NA,TGTGCCACCAGCAGGACTTTGGAGACCCAGTACTTC,CATSRTLETQYF
TRBJ2-4,NA,TRBV2,NA,TGTGCCAGCAGGACGACTGGTTGGGACAAAAACATTCAGTACTTC,CASRTTGWDKNIQYF
TRBJ1-1,NA,TRBV5-4,NA,TGTGCCAGCAGCTTAATGGGGATGAACACTGAAGCTTTCTTT,CASSLMGMNTEAFF
TRBJ1-2,NA,TRBV28,TRBD1,TGTGCCAGCAGTACCATCGGACAGGGGGAAATTGGCTACACCTTC,CASSTIGQGEIGYTF
TRBJ2-2,NA,TRBV5-6,TRBD2,TGTGCCAGCAGCGGACTAGCGGGAGAAACCGGGGAGCTGTTTTTT,CASSGLAGETGELFF
TRBJ2-3,NA,TRBV6-5,NA,TGTGCCAGCAGCGGACCCCTAGGCACAGATACGCAGTATTTT,CASSGPLGTDTQYF
TRBJ2-7,NA,TRBV5-8,TRBD1,TGTGCCAGCAGCCCGGGACAGGGGATTTACGAGCAGTACTTC,CASSPGQGIYEQYF
TRBJ1-3,NA,TRBV11-2,TRBD1,TGTGCCAGCAGCCGAGACAGGGACGGGTTTTACGCCGGAAACACCATATATTTT,CASSRDRDGFYAGNTIYF
TRBJ1-4,NA,TRBV30,NA,TGTGCCTGGAGTCGGACGAGGCTTGAAAAACTGTTTTTT,CAWSRTRLEKLFF
TRBJ1-1,NA,TRBV27,NA,TGTGCCAGCAGTTTATATGAGGGGAGGCTGAACACTGAAGCTTTCTTT,CASSLYEGRLNTEAFF
TRBJ2-4,NA,TRBV28,NA,TGTGCCAGCTCGGGAGCCAAAAACATTCAGTACTTC,CASSGAKNIQYF
TRBJ2-7,NA,TRBV9,NA,TGTGCCAGCAGCTCTACCGAAGCGGCGGAGCAGTACTTC,CASSSTEAAEQYF
TRBJ2-3,NA,TRBV2,NA,TGTGCCAGCAGCACCCTAGGGTCTGGCACAGATACGCAGTATTTT,CASSTLGSGTDTQYF
TRBJ2-1,NA,TRBV5-1,TRBD2,TGCGCCAGCAGCTTCGATTCTAGGGCTAGCGGGAGGGGTGAGCAGTTCTTC,CASSFDSRASGRGEQFF